This paragraph covers one T cell receptor beta chain sequence. As yet, its antigen is unknown. Amplification yielded TCR beta CDR3 regions, with RNA transcripts as the source. First-round RT-PCR targeting the TCR CDR3 was performed with the HTBI primer set. A single record per CDR3 protein comes from TCRdb applying MiXCR to the multiplex PCR reads. In the table there are hundreds of thousands of distinct CDR3 sequences, roughly 15% of which are singletons. Germline lookup yields CDR1 MGHRA and CDR2 YSYEKL. V gave up 1 base and J gave up 3 bases, with 12 bases separating them. The CDR3 runs 15 residues. At least 3 on the Clinical Activity Score was recorded for ophthalmopathy patients, who also had NOSPECS grade at least 4 and duration under 3 months. This sample is drawn from a study of T cells in Graves' hyperthyroidism and ophthalmopathy. Study-wide findings and caveats: Appearing also in blood were most of the thyroid clonotypes expanded above 0.001.

This sequence joins TRBV4-1 and TRBJ1-1; no reliable D call. Material for sequencing was blood. The receptor was isolated from a woman in her fifties or sixties with Graves' ophthalmopathy. The CDR3 here is CASSQVGKMDTEAFF. The CDR3 DNA follows: TGCGCCAGCAGCCAAGTTGGGAAGATGGACACTGAAGCTTTCTTT.